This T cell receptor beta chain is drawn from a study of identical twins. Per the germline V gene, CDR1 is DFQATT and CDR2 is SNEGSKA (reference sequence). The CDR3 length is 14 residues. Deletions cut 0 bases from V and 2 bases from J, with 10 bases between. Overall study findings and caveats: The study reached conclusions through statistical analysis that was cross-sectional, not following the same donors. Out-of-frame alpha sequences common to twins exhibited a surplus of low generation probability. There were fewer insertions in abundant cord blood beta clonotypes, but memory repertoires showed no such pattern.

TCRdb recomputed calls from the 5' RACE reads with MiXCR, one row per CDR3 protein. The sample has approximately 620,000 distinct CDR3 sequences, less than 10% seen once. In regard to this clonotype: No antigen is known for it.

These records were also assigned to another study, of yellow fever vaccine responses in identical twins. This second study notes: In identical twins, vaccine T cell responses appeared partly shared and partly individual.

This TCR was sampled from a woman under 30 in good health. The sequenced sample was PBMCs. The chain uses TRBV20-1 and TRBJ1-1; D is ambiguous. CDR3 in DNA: TGCAGTGCTAGAGATCCACAAATAAACACTGAAGCTTTCTTT. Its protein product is CSARDPQINTEAFF.